This T cell receptor (beta chain) was identified during a study of blood T cell repertoires in COVID-19. Study background: The cDNA or gDNA used as material had been derived from T cells, B-cell-depleted T cells, or PBMCs.

Per the original data handling: The assay estimated nucleated cells by amplifying reference gene primers. Sequencing was performed with immunoSEQ multiplex PCR; in TCRdb, only in-frame clones are kept and a portion is missing. V, J and clone size are taken as reported in that table, and D and trimming were inferred from the DNA itself. The table shows 310,000 or so clones, with roughly 90% occurring only once. The V gene's germline CDR1 is MNHEY and CDR2 SVGAGI. V shed 4 bases and J 8 bases; nucleotides not matched to a gene: 10. This CDR3 is 14 amino acids long. The chain employs TRBV6-5 and TRBJ1-2, with 7 bases lining up with TRBD1. This clonotype was obtained from a woman between 50 and 59 years old who had recovered from COVID-19. The sample taken for sequencing was peripheral blood. In DNA, the CDR3 is TGTGCCAGCAGTTTGCATTCAGGGGGGAGGGGCTACACCTTC. Translation: CASSLHSGGRGYTF.